This entry is about one TCR beta chain. This sample is part of a study of T cell responses to AZD1222 COVID-19 vaccine. The CDR3 consists of 16 residues. V lost 0 bases and J lost 1, with 12 bases in between. Germline V lookup: CDR1 LNHNV, CDR2 YYDKDF (reference sequence). Sequencing used immunoSEQ multiplex PCR; TCRdb keeps in-frame clones, though not all of them. This table has 120,000 to 150,000 clones, approximately 90% appearing once. Material: peripheral blood, obtained on day 0 of AZD1222 vaccination. The V call is TRBV15, the J call TRBJ1-2; no reliable D call. This receptor was taken from an adult in good health. CDR3 DNA sequence: TGTGCCACCAGCAGAGATTGGGGATCCTTTAACTATGGCTACACCTTC. Its protein is CATSRDWGSFNYGYTF.